Below are 30 T cell receptor beta chains sequenced from a single sample in a study of T-cell memory formation after mild COVID-19. TCRdb used MiXCR to reprocess the 5' RACE reads, holding one entry per CDR3 protein. The repertoire holds roughly 600,000 distinct CDR3 sequences, with approximately 18% as singletons. Material: PBMCs or a T cell subset sorted from them (not recorded which). The receptors stem from an adult woman who had mild COVID-19 (a few samples of this study predate the infection). Cell type and time point are not known.

This clonotype appeared a few times. This rearrangement joins TRBV7-2 to TRBJ2-3; no reliable D call. Germline CDR1 and CDR2: SGHTA and FQGNSA. Between the trimmed V and J ends, which lost 2 bases and 2 bases, there was a span of 5 bases. CDR3 length: 13 residues. The CDR3 region has the DNA TGTGCCAGCAGCTTAAACCCCACAGATACGCAGTATTTT. It is translated as CASSLNPTDTQYF.

The V call is TRBV6-2 or TRBV6-3, the J call TRBJ2-5, with a tentative D call TRBD1 (6 bases). The V gene lost 0 bases and the J gene lost 4 bases, with 15 bases spanning the gap. The germline CDR1 and CDR2 sequences are MNHEY and SVGEGT. This CDR3 comprises 16 residues. The CDR3 bases are TGTGCCAGCAGTTACTCGATACACAGGGATGGAGAGACCCAGTACTTC. It codes for CASSYSIHRDGETQYF.

The CDR3 loop reads CASSLRGGGYDEQYF. CDR3 coding DNA: TGTGCCAGCAGCTTACGTGGAGGGGGGTACGACGAGCAGTACTTC. This chain connects TRBV7-6 to TRBJ2-7; D is possibly TRBD1 or TRBD2 (6 bases each). The CDR3 consists of 15 residues. Trimming took 2 bases from V and 5 from J, leaving 16 bases between them. Germline V gene data show CDR1 as SGHVS and CDR2 as FNYEAQ.

This clonotype has a handful of counts. The CDR3 DNA sequence: TGTGCCCCTGGAGGAGAGCGGGAAAACAATGAGCAGTTCTTC. Amino acid sequence: CAPGGERENNEQFF. The chain links TRBV30 to TRBJ2-1; 7 nucleotides line up with TRBD2. Germline V gene lookup returns CDR1 GTSNPN and CDR2 SVGIG (reference sequence). Trimming cost V 8 bases and J 5 bases; bases outside gene matches: 12. The CDR3 totals 14 residues.

The CDR3 loop reads CASSVERSGSSYNEQFF. The CDR3 nucleotides read TGTGCCAGCAGCGTAGAGAGAAGCGGGAGTTCCTACAATGAGCAGTTCTTC. The chain links TRBV9 to TRBJ2-1; 8 nucleotides align to TRBD2. V lost 0 bases to trimming and J lost 1 base; unmatched junction nucleotides: 6. The CDR3 consists of 17 residues. Germline V gives CDR1 SGDLS, CDR2 YYNGEE. Drawing the rest from reference TRBV9 and TRBJ2-1, the complete variable domain is DSGVTQTPKHLITATGQRVTLRCSPRSGDLSVYWYQQSLDQGLQFLIQYYNGEERAKGNILERFSAQQFPDLHSELNLSSLELGDSALYFCASSVERSGSSYNEQFFGPGTRLTVL.

The V and J genes are TRBV20-1 and TRBJ1-6, with TRBD1 identical over 8 bases. CDR1 is DFQATT, CDR2 SNEGSKA, per germline (reference sequence). V trimming: 6 bases; J trimming: 7 bases; junction bases outside the gene matches: 5. The CDR3 has 13 residues. The DNA of the CDR3 is TGCAGTGCCAGCGGGACAGGAAATTCACCCCTCCACTTT. It yields the protein CSASGTGNSPLHF.

The rearrangement uses TRBV20-1 and TRBJ2-2, with TRBD2 matching 10 bases. Germline V gene sequence: CDR1 DFQATT, CDR2 SNEGSKA (reference sequence). J lost 9 bases, V lost 0 bases, and 10 bases had no gene match. The CDR3 spans 16 residues. The CDR3 nucleotides read TGCAGTGCTAGAGATCCCCTAGCGGGAGAGGCCTGGGAGCTGTTTTTT. Translated: CSARDPLAGEAWELFF.

The V call is TRBV6-2 or TRBV6-3, the J call TRBJ1-2, with 10 bases fitting TRBD1. There are 12 residues in the CDR3. The V gene end was trimmed by 6 bases and the J gene end by 8 bases; junction bases not matched to a gene: 3. Looked up from germline, CDR1 is MNHEY and CDR2 is SVGEGT. The DNA of the CDR3 is TGTGCCAGCAGGACAGGGGGCGGCGGCTACACCTTC. Its protein is CASRTGGGGYTF.

This clonotype appeared a few times. The gene calls are TRBV27 and TRBJ1-1; 7 bases line up with TRBD1. In germline, CDR1 is MNHEY, CDR2 SMNVEV (reference sequence). CDR3 length: 12 amino acids. The V segment lost 3 bases and the J segment 10 bases; nucleotides outside the gene matches: 5. CDR3 nucleotide sequence: TGTGCCAGCAGTTTCGACAGGGTGGTAGCTTTCTTT. Protein product: CASSFDRVVAFF.

This clonotype was observed a handful of times. This chain joins TRBV24-1 and TRBJ2-3; TRBD1 might be the D (6 bases). V was clipped by 4 bases and J by 4 bases, with 14 bases between them. The CDR3 has 15 residues. Germline CDR1 KGHDR, CDR2 SFDVKD. CDR3 sequence: CATSEGTRAADTQYF. As DNA, the CDR3 is TGTGCCACCAGTGAGGGGACACGGGCGGCAGATACGCAGTATTTT.

The chain has TRBV4-3 and TRBJ1-2, with a possible D match to TRBD1 (5 bases). This CDR3 is built from 15 residues. Per the germline V gene, CDR1 is LGHNA and CDR2 is YSLEER. Deletions cut 4 bases from V and 1 base from J, with 13 bases between. CDR3 sequence reads: CASSPEAGSNYGYTF. The CDR3 DNA is TGCGCCAGCAGCCCCGAGGCAGGGAGTAACTATGGCTACACCTTC.

A few counts support this clonotype. The chain couples TRBV18 to TRBJ2-1; 10 bases are a match to TRBD2. The V segment lost 5 bases and the J segment 9 bases; nucleotides outside the gene matches: 19. This CDR3 is built from 18 residues. Germline V CDR1 and CDR2: KGHSH, LQKENI. CDR3 nucleotides: TGTGCCAGCTCATATCCCGGGACTAGCGACACCATCGCCAGTGAGCAGTTCTTC. It codes for CASSYPGTSDTIASEQFF.

This clonotype was observed a few times. The J gene is TRBJ2-1, the V gene TRBV9, with a tentative D call TRBD2 (5 bases). Germline CDR1 reads SGDLS; CDR2 reads YYNGEE. Trimming left V 0 bases short and J 8 bases short, with 12 bases between. The CDR3 has 14 amino acids. The CDR3 DNA sequence: TGTGCCAGCAGCGTAGACCTAGCTCCGGATGAGCAGTTCTTC. The encoded protein is CASSVDLAPDEQFF.

Only a few counts were recorded for this clonotype. The rearrangement links TRBV20-1 to TRBJ2-7, with D tentatively TRBD2 (6 bases). V gave up 3 bases and J gave up 1 base, with 10 bases separating them. CDR3 length: 13 amino acids. Germline CDR1 is DFQATT and CDR2 is SNEGSKA (reference sequence). CDR3 in DNA: TGCAGTGCTAGTCCAGGGACTTCCTACGAGCAGTACTTC. It is translated as CSASPGTSYEQYF.

This clonotype showed up just a few times. The CDR3 nucleotides read TGTGCCAGCAGCTTAGGGACGGGACTAACCGTTTACTTC. It codes for CASSLGTGLTVYF. The chain uses TRBV11-2 and TRBJ2-7, with 7 bases aligning to TRBD2. CDR1 and CDR2 from the germline V gene are SGHAT and FQNNGV. The CDR3 is made up of 13 amino acids. V dropped 1 base and J dropped 13; count of bases not matched to a gene: 10.

In its sample, this clonotype was seen a few times. The chain links TRBV7-2 to TRBJ2-3, with D possibly called TRBD1 or TRBD2 (5 bases each). The germline CDR1 and CDR2 sequences are SGHTA and FQGNSA. This CDR3 is built from 13 residues. Trimming removed 0 bases from V and 6 bases from J, with 7 bases in between. The CDR3 protein is CASSLAEGDTQYF. The CDR3 DNA is TGTGCCAGCAGCTTAGCAGAGGGGGATACGCAGTATTTT.

The genes are TRBV6-1 and TRBJ2-4, with 8 bases lining up with TRBD2. This CDR3 is 13 amino acids long. The V segment lost 6 bases and the J segment 8 bases; nucleotides outside the gene matches: 6. CDR1 is MNHNS and CDR2 is SASEGT in the germline V gene. The CDR3 DNA is TGTGCCAGCAGACCGGGGGGGCCCTACATTCAGTACTTC. Translated: CASRPGGPYIQYF.

This clonotype was counted at least ten times. CDR3 in amino acids: CASSSLAGGTYNEQFF. The CDR3 DNA follows: TGTGCCAGCAGCTCTCTAGCGGGGGGGACTTACAATGAGCAGTTCTTC. The V and J genes are TRBV5-5 and TRBJ2-1; 12 bases are shared with TRBD2. Per the germline V gene, CDR1 is SGHKS and CDR2 is YYEKEE (reference sequence). The CDR3 length is 16 residues. V lost 3 bases, J lost 4 bases, and 5 bases stayed unmatched.

This clonotype was seen a handful of times. V is TRBV2 and J is TRBJ2-5; a weak D match, TRBD1 (6 bases). The V gene's germline CDR1 is SNHLY and CDR2 FYNNEI. V was trimmed by 6 bases and J by 1 base, leaving 18 bases between them. The CDR3 is made up of 16 amino acids. CDR3 sequence: CASSHKQGVAQETQYF. In DNA form, the CDR3 reads TGTGCCAGCAGCCACAAACAGGGAGTGGCCCAAGAGACCCAGTACTTC.

This clonotype was seen a handful of times. This rearrangement joins TRBV11-2 to TRBJ2-2; TRBD2 is a possible D gene (6 bases). Germline V gene sequence: CDR1 SGHAT, CDR2 FQNNGV. The CDR3 covers 16 residues. V lost 4 bases to trimming and J lost 8 bases, with 20 bases between them. The CDR3 here is CASSSLSGRKGGELFF. The CDR3 coding sequence is TGTGCCAGCAGCTCGTTGTCCGGGAGAAAGGGAGGGGAGCTGTTTTTT.

The chain is built from TRBV7-9 and TRBJ1-5; TRBD1 aligns across 7 bases. The CDR3 covers 15 residues. The V gene's germline CDR1 is SEHNR and CDR2 FQNEAQ (reference sequence). V lost 4 bases, J lost 6 bases, and 9 bases stayed unmatched. CDR3 DNA: TGTGCCAGCAGCTCAACCGGGACAGTACGTCAGCCCCAGCATTTT. Residues: CASSSTGTVRQPQHF.

The chain joins TRBV19 to TRBJ1-1, with unresolved D. The CDR3 spans 14 residues. CDR1 is LNHDA and CDR2 is SQIVND in the germline V gene (reference sequence). V was clipped by 7 bases and J by 5 bases, with 17 bases between them. The CDR3 protein is CASTSTELWTEAFF. The CDR3 nucleotides are TGTGCCAGTACTTCCACAGAGTTGTGGACTGAAGCTTTCTTT.

This clonotype has more than one count but fewer than ten. The chain couples TRBV20-1 to TRBJ1-1, with TRBD1 matching over 10 bases. V was pared by 6 bases and J by 0 bases, with 10 bases of the junction left unmatched. The CDR3 loop spans 16 amino acids. Germline CDR1 and CDR2: DFQATT and SNEGSKA (reference sequence). CDR3 nucleotides: TGCAGTGCGAGTCCATGGGACAGGGGCCTGAACACTGAAGCTTTCTTT. Protein: CSASPWDRGLNTEAFF.

The genes are TRBV11-2 and TRBJ2-3; TRBD1 is a possible D gene (5 bases). CDR3 length: 15 residues. Deletions cut 2 bases from V and 0 bases from J, with 9 bases between. Germline V gene lookup returns CDR1 SGHAT and CDR2 FQNNGV. The CDR3 DNA reads TGTGCCAGCAGCTTAATGGGGCACAGCACAGATACGCAGTATTTT. Translating gives CASSLMGHSTDTQYF.

There are a few counts of this clonotype. This chain's CDR3 is CASSLYPDYEQYF. The CDR3 DNA reads TGTGCCAGCAGCTTGTATCCAGACTACGAGCAGTACTTC. The genes are TRBV7-9 and TRBJ2-7; D is unresolved. V was cut by 3 bases and J by 3 bases, with 9 bases left in between. The CDR3 extends over 13 amino acids. Germline loops: CDR1 SEHNR, CDR2 FQNEAQ (reference sequence).

The J gene is TRBJ1-1, the V gene TRBV7-9; no reliable D call. Germline V gene sequence: CDR1 SEHNR, CDR2 FQNEAQ (reference sequence). Trimming took 2 bases from V and 6 from J, leaving 7 bases between them. This CDR3 comprises 12 residues. The CDR3 DNA sequence: TGTGCCAGCAGCTTAAAACGCTCTGAAGCTTTCTTT. This sequence encodes CASSLKRSEAFF. The full variable domain, with the rest looked up from reference TRBV7-9 and TRBJ1-1, is DTGVSQNPRHKITKRGQNVTFRCDPISEHNRLYWYRQTLGQGPEFLTYFQNEAQLEKSRLLSDRFSAERPKGSFSTLEIQRTEQGDSAMYLCASSLKRSEAFFGQGTRLTVV.

CDR3 nucleotides: TGCGCCAGCAGCCTAGAGATTTCGAACACCGGGGAGCTGTTTTTT. This translates into CASSLEISNTGELFF. The V gene is TRBV4-1, the J gene TRBJ2-2; no definite D call. CDR3 length: 15 residues. Trimming stripped 4 bases from V and 0 bases from J, with 9 bases between. Germline V gene lookup returns CDR1 MGHRA and CDR2 YSYEKL.

This clonotype was recorded at least ten times. V gene TRBV20-1 combines with J gene TRBJ2-7; tentatively, D is TRBD1 (6 bases). The germline V gene has CDR1 DFQATT and CDR2 SNEGSKA (reference sequence). V gave up 4 bases and J gave up 0 bases, with 13 bases separating them. The CDR3 is 14 residues long. CDR3 region: CSATKTGVSYEQYF. As DNA, the CDR3 is TGCAGTGCTACAAAGACAGGCGTCTCCTACGAGCAGTACTTC.

This rearrangement joins TRBV10-3 to TRBJ2-7; D is uncertain. CDR3 length: 13 residues. V dropped 0 bases and J dropped 2 bases, with 5 bases sitting between them. In germline, CDR1 is ENHRY, CDR2 SYGVKD. The DNA of the CDR3 is TGTGCCATCAGTGAGTCAGGCGCCTACGAGCAGTACTTC. Translating gives CAISESGAYEQYF.

This clonotype showed up many times. CDR3 protein: CASSLGGTGGDGYTF. The DNA of the CDR3 is TGTGCCAGCAGCTTAGGGGGGACAGGGGGCGACGGCTACACCTTC. The V gene is TRBV11-2, the J gene TRBJ1-2; TRBD1 matches 12 bases. Trimming removed 1 base from V and 8 bases from J; junction bases left unmatched: 5. The CDR3 totals 15 residues. Germline V CDR1 and CDR2: SGHAT, FQNNGV.